This T cell receptor beta chain was found in a study of identical twins. Whole-study findings and limits: The models gave estimates that fell short of the out-of-frame TCR alpha sharing seen in monozygotic twins. In drawing conclusions, the study used cross-sectional statistical analysis and did not follow the same donors. The degree of excess twin sharing was weaker in beta out-of-frame sequences.

As concerns this clonotype: Its matching antigen is unknown.

The authors used template switching to add a universal primer site and gave cDNA unique molecular identifiers. TCRdb reprocessed the 5' RACE reads with MiXCR, giving one entry per CDR3 protein. The sample holds about 660,000 distinct CDR3 sequences, about 9.4% seen once. These records were also assigned to another study, of yellow fever vaccine responses in identical twins.

The sample consisted of PBMCs. This receptor was obtained from a woman aged 18-35 years in good health.

The CDR3 region has the DNA TGTGCCAGCAGTGACGCCCTCAGATCGGCGGTTGAGCAGTTCTTC. Protein product: CASSDALRSAVEQFF. The chain recombines TRBV6-4 with TRBJ2-1; D is unclear. Per the germline V gene, CDR1 is MRHNA and CDR2 is SNTAGT. The ends were cut back, 2 bases at V and 9 bases at J, with 17 bases in the middle. The CDR3 has 15 amino acids.